These 10 T cell receptor beta chains were all obtained from the same sample, sequenced in a study of T cells in narcolepsy. Sequenced by immunoSEQ multiplex PCR; TCRdb stores in-frame clones only, minus some. Of roughly 30,000 clones in the sample, 81% were seen once. The sequencing input was memory (CD45RA-) CD4+ T cells from blood. The receptors were gathered from a human donor in good health.

This clone has a handful of counts. This rearrangement joins TRBV13 to TRBJ2-5; weak D call: TRBD2 (5 bases). This CDR3 contains 13 residues. Trimming took off 1 base at V and 4 bases at J, with 7 bases between the two ends. Germline loops: CDR1 PRHDT, CDR2 FYEKMQ (reference sequence). As DNA, the CDR3 is TGTGCCAGCAGCTTAGAGGGAGTAGAGACCCAGTACTTC. Protein sequence: CASSLEGVETQYF.

This clone was counted a few times. This chain uses TRBV4-2 with TRBJ2-1, with D possibly being TRBD2 (5 bases). This CDR3 comprises 15 residues. Trimming took off 0 bases at V and 9 bases at J, with 15 bases between the two ends. CDR1 and CDR2 (germline): LGHNA, YNFKEQ. The CDR3 sequence: CASSQESGSPAEQFF. The CDR3 DNA is TGTGCCAGCAGCCAAGAGTCGGGAAGTCCGGCTGAGCAGTTCTTC.

The J gene is TRBJ1-2, the V gene TRBV14; D is unresolved. CDR1 SGHDN and CDR2 FVKESK come from the germline V gene. The length of the CDR3 is 14 residues. V was shortened by 3 bases and J by 2 bases, with 10 bases between the two germline ends. CDR3 coding DNA: TGTGCCAGCAGCCAGGGAGGAAGAAACTATGGCTACACCTTC. It codes for CASSQGGRNYGYTF.

This clone showed up just a few times. The chain uses TRBV27 and TRBJ2-7; D gene ambiguous. V was clipped by 3 bases and J by 5 bases, with 5 bases between them. The CDR3 totals 11 residues. Germline V gene lookup returns CDR1 MNHEY and CDR2 SMNVEV (reference sequence). CDR3 region: CASSFLHEQYF. The CDR3 nucleotides are TGTGCCAGCAGTTTTCTTCACGAGCAGTACTTC.

The chain uses TRBV6-6 and TRBJ2-2; possible D gene TRBD2, 5 bases. The V gene lost 4 bases and the J gene lost 7 bases, with 10 bases spanning the gap. This CDR3 has 13 amino acids. The V gene's germline CDR1 is MNHNY and CDR2 SVGAGI (reference sequence). CDR3 sequence (DNA): TGTGCCAGCAGTTTGGGAGTTCGCGGGGAGCTGTTTTTT. Translation: CASSLGVRGELFF.

The rearrangement joins TRBV10-1 to TRBJ2-5, with D perhaps TRBD1 (5 bases). Germline V gene lookup returns CDR1 WNHNN and CDR2 SYGVQD (reference sequence). The CDR3 totals 14 residues. The V and J ends lost 0 bases and 7 bases respectively, with 12 bases between them. The DNA of the CDR3 is TGCGCCAGCAGTGAGTCGTACAGGACGGGGACCCAGTACTTC. Its protein product is CASSESYRTGTQYF.

This clone has only a few counts. The V gene is TRBV7-9, the J gene TRBJ1-1, with D perhaps matching TRBD1 (5 bases). Trimming pared 5 bases from V and 4 bases from J, leaving 11 bases between. Germline CDR1 reads SEHNR; CDR2 reads FQNEAQ (reference sequence). The CDR3 runs 13 residues. The CDR3 DNA follows: TGTGCCAGCAGCCCTGGGGGGAGCACTGAAGCTTTCTTT. The encoded protein is CASSPGGSTEAFF.

The CDR3 protein is CASSGGAAGVMNTEAFF. The CDR3 region has the DNA TGCGCCAGCAGCGGCGGGGCCGCGGGAGTGATGAACACTGAAGCTTTCTTT. This chain uses TRBV5-1 with TRBJ1-1; perhaps TRBD1 as D (5 bases). The length of the CDR3 is 17 residues. Germline V gene sequence: CDR1 SGHRS, CDR2 YFSETQ. The ends were cut back, 4 bases at V and 0 bases at J, with 19 bases in the middle. Together with reference TRBV5-1 and TRBJ1-1, the CDR3 gives the full variable domain: KAGVTQTPRYLIKTRGQQVTLSCSPISGHRSVSWYQQTPGQGLQFLFEYFSETQRNKGNFPGRFSGRQFSNSRSEMNVSTLELGDSALYLCASSGGAAGVMNTEAFFGQGTRLTVV.

The chain has TRBV27 and TRBJ2-5; D may be TRBD2 (6 bases). This CDR3 is built from 14 residues. Germline V gene lookup returns CDR1 MNHEY and CDR2 SMNVEV (reference sequence). The V end lost 5 bases, the J end lost 1 base, and 11 bases lay between the germline ends. CDR3 bases: TGTGCCAGCAGTACCGGGACTGTCCAAGAGACCCAGTACTTC. Translating it yields CASSTGTVQETQYF.

CDR3 sequence reads: CASRRDRNTEAFF. CDR3 bases: TGTGCCAGCAGACGGGACCGCAACACTGAAGCTTTCTTT. This chain connects TRBV6-5 to TRBJ1-1, with D perhaps matching TRBD1 (5 bases). The CDR3 has 13 amino acids. V was pared by 6 bases and J by 2 bases, with 10 bases between. Looked up from germline, CDR1 is MNHEY and CDR2 is SVGAGI.